Following are 18 T cell receptor beta chains from one sample sequenced in a study of memory CD4+ T cells and cytomegalovirus serostatus. The sort gate was single viable CD3+CD4+CD8-CD45RO+ cells for memory CD4+ T cells. Assay: immunoSEQ multiplex PCR; the TCRdb copy retains only in-frame clones and omits some. The table includes about 52,000 clones, 60% to 85% detected once. Sequenced: memory CD4+ T cells from blood. These receptors all come from an adult in good health and CMV-seropositive.

The rearrangement uses TRBV15 and TRBJ2-7; maybe TRBD1 (6 bases). The V gene lost 2 bases and the J gene lost 1 base, with 12 bases spanning the gap. Germline V gene sequence: CDR1 LNHNV, CDR2 YYDKDF (reference sequence). The CDR3 totals 15 residues. CDR3 in amino acids: CATSRPGAGSYEQYF. The CDR3 DNA sequence: TGTGCCACCAGCAGACCAGGGGCTGGGTCCTACGAGCAGTACTTC.

This clone was seen only a few times. The V gene is TRBV6-1, the J gene TRBJ1-4; D gene uncertain. The CDR3 totals 18 residues. Trimming left V 1 base short and J 17 bases short, with 32 bases between. The germline gives CDR1 MNHNS, CDR2 SASEGT. The CDR3 reads CASSEGSGSATTRSGVFF. The CDR3 nucleotides are TGTGCCAGCAGTGAAGGGAGCGGATCTGCCACGACACGATCCGGGGTTTTTTTT.

The gene calls are TRBV6-6 and TRBJ1-2; TRBD1 matches 7 bases. The CDR3 length is 15 residues. Germline assignment: CDR1 MNHNY and CDR2 SVGAGI (reference sequence). The J segment lost 3 bases and the V segment lost 7 bases, leaving 11 bases of the junction unmatched. The CDR3 loop reads CASTQTGTADYGYTF. The CDR3 nucleotides are TGTGCCAGCACCCAGACCGGGACAGCCGACTATGGCTACACCTTC.

For the CDR3, the DNA is TGTGCCAGCAGTGAAGCCGAAGGGCGAGGCACTGAAGCTTTCTTT. This translates into CASSEAEGRGTEAFF. This chain uses TRBV2 with TRBJ1-1; D gene unclear. V shed 0 bases and J shed 4 bases, with 12 bases lying between them. Germline V CDR1 and CDR2: SNHLY, FYNNEI. This CDR3 spans 15 amino acids.

This chain links TRBV5-1 with TRBJ1-4; unclear D gene. The CDR3 has 17 residues. V was pared by 0 bases and J by 1 base, with 13 bases between. Germline V gives CDR1 SGHRS, CDR2 YFSETQ. As DNA, the CDR3 is TGCGCCAGCAGCTTGGGACAACTCAGCGGAACTAATGAAAAACTGTTTTTT. Translating gives CASSLGQLSGTNEKLFF.

This chain uses TRBV5-6 with TRBJ1-1; possible D gene TRBD1, 6 bases. Germline values: CDR1 SGHDT, CDR2 YYEEEE. The CDR3 extends over 15 amino acids. The germline V and J ends were trimmed by 0 bases and 4 bases, with 13 bases remaining between them. Here the CDR3 DNA reads TGTGCCAGCAGCTTGGTTACAGGGAGTTTCACTGAAGCTTTCTTT. Protein sequence: CASSLVTGSFTEAFF.

The chain carries TRBV27 and TRBJ1-2, with TRBD1 matching 8 bases. V lost 4 bases, J lost 11 bases, and 15 bases stayed unmatched. Germline V gene data show CDR1 as MNHEY and CDR2 as SMNVEV (reference sequence). This CDR3 region has 15 residues. The CDR3: CASSSGQGLTRGYTF. Here the CDR3 DNA reads TGTGCCAGCAGTTCTGGACAGGGACTAACGAGGGGGTACACCTTC.

The sample holds a few counts of this clone. V is TRBV7-2 and J is TRBJ1-5, with D perhaps TRBD1 (6 bases). There are 14 residues in the CDR3. Trimming took off 5 bases at V and 6 bases at J, with 14 bases between the two ends. The germline V gene encodes CDR1 SGHTA and CDR2 FQGNSA. CDR3 residues: CASSPYRVGQPQHF. CDR3 sequence (DNA): TGTGCCAGCAGCCCCTACAGGGTCGGTCAGCCCCAGCATTTT.

The V gene is TRBV10-3, the J gene TRBJ1-2, with 8 bases aligning to TRBD1. V shed 2 bases, J shed 4 bases, and the junction held 12 bases outside the gene matches. The CDR3 length is 17 residues. From germline, CDR1 is ENHRY and CDR2 SYGVKD. CDR3 residues: CAISEPSTQGAGYGYTF. The CDR3 DNA follows: TGTGCCATCAGTGAGCCCTCTACTCAGGGGGCAGGCTATGGCTACACCTTC.

Comment on this clone: This same CDR3 is encoded by further DNA sequences in the sample. The chain links TRBV6-5 to TRBJ1-1; D unclear. Germline assignment: CDR1 MNHEY and CDR2 SVGAGI. The germline V and J ends were trimmed by 2 bases and 5 bases, with 12 bases remaining between them. The CDR3 extends over 14 amino acids. The CDR3 DNA reads TGTGCCAGCAGTTACCTAGGTGGAGGAACTGAAGCTTTCTTT. Translating it yields CASSYLGGGTEAFF.

The gene calls are TRBV4-1 and TRBJ2-7, with 8 bases lining up with TRBD2. Germline loops: CDR1 MGHRA, CDR2 YSYEKL. V lost 0 bases and J lost 0; bases outside the gene matches: 7. This CDR3 has 17 residues. The CDR3 sequence: CASSQDAGRALSYEQYF. The CDR3, as DNA: TGCGCCAGCAGCCAAGATGCCGGGAGGGCCCTCTCCTACGAGCAGTACTTC.

The chain employs TRBV5-1 and TRBJ2-3; 14 positions match TRBD2. CDR1 and CDR2 from the germline V gene are SGHRS and YFSETQ. V lost 3 bases, J lost 1 base, and 7 bases stayed unmatched. The CDR3 contains 18 residues. As DNA, the CDR3 is TGCGCCAGCAGCTCGGGACTAGCGGGAGTGAGGGGCACAGATACGCAGTATTTT. Protein sequence: CASSSGLAGVRGTDTQYF.

The chain uses TRBV6-5 and TRBJ2-1; TRBD2 aligns across 8 bases. With 2 bases clipped from V and 9 bases from J, the junction kept 9 bases outside the gene matches. Germline V gene data show CDR1 as MNHEY and CDR2 as SVGAGI. The CDR3 spans 15 residues. CDR3 DNA: TGTGCCAGCAGTTACGGGCGAGCGGGGGCCCTTGAGCAGTTCTTC. Translated, it gives CASSYGRAGALEQFF.

V and J are TRBV6-1 and TRBJ1-1; D gene uncertain. This CDR3 spans 11 amino acids. Looked up from germline, CDR1 is MNHNS and CDR2 is SASEGT. The germline V and J ends were trimmed by 8 bases and 3 bases, with 7 bases remaining between them. The CDR3 sequence is CASAPYTEAFF. CDR3 nucleotide sequence: TGTGCCAGCGCCCCCTACACTGAAGCTTTCTTT.

The chain recombines TRBV28 with TRBJ1-4; TRBD1 aligns across 9 bases. With V trimmed by 5 bases and J by 8 bases, 12 bases remained unmatched. There are 16 residues in the CDR3. The germline V gene encodes CDR1 MDHEN and CDR2 SYDVKM. The CDR3 DNA sequence: TGTGCCAGCAGTGTAAACGGACAGGGGAATTTCGAAAAACTGTTTTTT. Its protein is CASSVNGQGNFEKLFF.

The chain recombines TRBV19 with TRBJ2-7; 9 nucleotides match TRBD1. With 5 bases clipped from V and 6 bases from J, the junction kept 11 bases outside the gene matches. The CDR3 is 15 residues long. Germline CDR1 and CDR2: LNHDA and SQIVND (reference sequence). The CDR3 DNA is TGTGCCAGTAGTTTGGTATACAGGGGGCTTTCCGAGCAGTACTTC. Residues: CASSLVYRGLSEQYF.

The chain is built from TRBV28 and TRBJ1-6; D not certain. CDR1 is MDHEN and CDR2 is SYDVKM in the germline V gene. The V end lost 8 bases, the J end lost 0 bases, and 11 bases lay between the germline ends. The CDR3 is made up of 15 amino acids. CDR3 coding DNA: TGTGCCAGCCAAGGCCGAAGCTCCTATAATTCACCCCTCCACTTT. It specifies CASQGRSSYNSPLHF.

This clone was counted a few times. The genes are TRBV7-2 and TRBJ1-1; D possibly corresponds to TRBD1 (5 bases). This CDR3 has 15 residues. Germline CDR1 is SGHTA and CDR2 is FQGNSA. Between the trimmed V and J ends, which lost 1 base and 5 bases, there was a span of 14 bases. As DNA, the CDR3 is TGTGCCAGCAGCTTAGAGAGGGGATCGGGAACTGAAGCTTTCTTT. This translates into CASSLERGSGTEAFF. The complete variable domain, with remaining parts taken from reference TRBV7-2 and TRBJ1-1, reads GAGVSQSPSNKVTEKGKDVELRCDPISGHTALYWYRQSLGQGLEFLIYFQGNSAPDKSGLPSDRFSAERTGGSVSTLTIQRTQQEDSAVYLCASSLERGSGTEAFFGQGTRLTVV.